The present T cell receptor (beta chain) was sequenced within a study of PD-L1 blockade in urothelial cancer. Assay used: immunoSEQ multiplex PCR; TCRdb lists only in-frame clones, some missing. Of tens of thousands of clones listed, 82% are singletons. The origin of this receptor is a man aged 65 to 85 with urothelial cancer. The starting material was PBMCs, obtained around atezolizumab (anti-PD-L1) treatment.

The CDR3 DNA reads TGTGCCAGCATGGTCGGAGGGGGCACAGATACGCAGTATTTT. Translation gives CASMVGGGTDTQYF. The rearrangement joins TRBV2 to TRBJ2-3, with D possibly being TRBD2 (6 bases). V dropped 7 bases and J dropped 1 base, with 12 bases sitting between them. The CDR3 covers 14 residues. Germline lookup yields CDR1 SNHLY and CDR2 FYNNEI.